Below, one TCR beta chain is given with its context. The data belong to a study of blood T cell repertoires in COVID-19. Study details: Sources were T cells, B-cell-depleted T cells, or PBMCs; the material itself was cDNA or gDNA.

Only in-frame clones appear in the TCRdb table, and some are missing; sequencing was by immunoSEQ multiplex PCR. The sample consists of 400,000 or so clones, around 91% of them appearing once. The CDR3 consists of 15 residues. V lost 6 bases, J lost 2 bases, and 16 bases lay in between. From germline, CDR1 is SEHNR and CDR2 FQNEAQ (reference sequence). Input material: peripheral blood. The clonotype originates from a woman in her 40s with COVID-19, enrolled during active disease. The genes are TRBV7-9 and TRBJ2-5, with a possible D match to TRBD2 (7 bases). CDR3 in amino acids: CASRNGGLNQETQYF. The CDR3, as DNA: TGTGCCAGCAGAAACGGGGGGCTGAATCAAGAGACCCAGTACTTC. The full variable domain, completed using reference TRBV7-9 and TRBJ2-5, is DTGVSQNPRHKITKRGQNVTFRCDPISEHNRLYWYRQTLGQGPEFLTYFQNEAQLEKSRLLSDRFSAERPKGSFSTLEIQRTEQGDSAMYLCASRNGGLNQETQYFGPGTRLLVL.